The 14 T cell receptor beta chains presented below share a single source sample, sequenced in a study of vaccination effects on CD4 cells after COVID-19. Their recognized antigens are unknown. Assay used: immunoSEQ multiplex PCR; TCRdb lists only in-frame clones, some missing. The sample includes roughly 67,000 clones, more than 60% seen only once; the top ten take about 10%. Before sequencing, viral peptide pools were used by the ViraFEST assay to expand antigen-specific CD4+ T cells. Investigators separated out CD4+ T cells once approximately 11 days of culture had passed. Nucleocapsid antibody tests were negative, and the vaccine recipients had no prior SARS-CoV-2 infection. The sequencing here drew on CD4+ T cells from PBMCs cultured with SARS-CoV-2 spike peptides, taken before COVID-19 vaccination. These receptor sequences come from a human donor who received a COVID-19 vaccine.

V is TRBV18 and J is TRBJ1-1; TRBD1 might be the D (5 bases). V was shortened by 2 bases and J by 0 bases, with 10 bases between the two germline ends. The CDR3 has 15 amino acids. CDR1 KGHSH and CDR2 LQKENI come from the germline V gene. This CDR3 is CASSPTTVMNTEAFF. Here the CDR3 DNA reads TGTGCCAGCTCACCAACGACAGTAATGAACACTGAAGCTTTCTTT.

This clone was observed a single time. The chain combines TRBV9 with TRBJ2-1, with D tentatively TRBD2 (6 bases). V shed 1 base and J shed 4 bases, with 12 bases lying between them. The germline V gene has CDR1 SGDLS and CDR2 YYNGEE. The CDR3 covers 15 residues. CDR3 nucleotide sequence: TGTGCCAGCAGCGTATTAAGCGGGCCATACAATGAGCAGTTCTTC. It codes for CASSVLSGPYNEQFF.

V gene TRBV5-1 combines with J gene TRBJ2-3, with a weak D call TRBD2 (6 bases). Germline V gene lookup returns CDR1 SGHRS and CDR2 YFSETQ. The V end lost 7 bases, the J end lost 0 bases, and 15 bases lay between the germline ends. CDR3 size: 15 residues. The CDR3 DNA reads TGCGCCAGCGAATCGGGCGGGGCTAGCACAGATACGCAGTATTTT. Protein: CASESGGASTDTQYF.

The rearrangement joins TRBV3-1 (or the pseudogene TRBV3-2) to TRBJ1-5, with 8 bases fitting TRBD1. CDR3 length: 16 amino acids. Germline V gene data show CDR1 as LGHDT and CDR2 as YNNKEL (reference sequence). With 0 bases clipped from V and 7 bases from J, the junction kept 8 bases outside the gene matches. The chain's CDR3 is CASSQDPQGARQPQHF. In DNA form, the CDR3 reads TGTGCCAGCAGCCAAGATCCGCAGGGGGCGAGGCAGCCCCAGCATTTT.

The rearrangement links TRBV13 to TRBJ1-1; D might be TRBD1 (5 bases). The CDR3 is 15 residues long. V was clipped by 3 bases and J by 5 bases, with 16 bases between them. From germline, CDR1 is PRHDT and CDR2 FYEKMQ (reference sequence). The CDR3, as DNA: TGTGCCAGCAGCTTGGAGGGACGGGCGGGGACTGAAGCTTTCTTT. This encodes CASSLEGRAGTEAFF. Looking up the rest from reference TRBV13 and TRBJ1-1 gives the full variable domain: AAGVIQSPRHLIKEKRETATLKCYPIPRHDTVYWYQQGPGQDPQFLISFYEKMQSDKGSIPDRFSAQQFSDYHSELNMSSLELGDSALYFCASSLEGRAGTEAFFGQGTRLTVV.

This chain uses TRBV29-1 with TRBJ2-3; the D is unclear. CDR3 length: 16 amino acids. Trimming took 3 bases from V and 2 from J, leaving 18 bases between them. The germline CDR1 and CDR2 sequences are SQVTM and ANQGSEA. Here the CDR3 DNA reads TGCAGCGTTGAGGGTTTGAACAGTCGATCCACAGATACGCAGTATTTT. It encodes CSVEGLNSRSTDTQYF.

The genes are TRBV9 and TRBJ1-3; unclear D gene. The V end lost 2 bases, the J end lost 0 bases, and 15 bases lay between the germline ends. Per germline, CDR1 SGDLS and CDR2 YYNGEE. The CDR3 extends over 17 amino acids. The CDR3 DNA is TGTGCCAGCAGCGTTGGTGACAAGCGCAGCTCTGGAAACACCATATATTTT. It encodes CASSVGDKRSSGNTIYF.

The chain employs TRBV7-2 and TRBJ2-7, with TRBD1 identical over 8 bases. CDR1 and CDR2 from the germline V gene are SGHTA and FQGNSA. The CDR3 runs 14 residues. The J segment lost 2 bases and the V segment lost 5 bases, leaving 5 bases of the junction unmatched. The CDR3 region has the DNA TGTGCCAGCAGCCCAGGGGGCTCTACCTACGAGCAGTACGTC. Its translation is CASSPGGSTYEQYV.

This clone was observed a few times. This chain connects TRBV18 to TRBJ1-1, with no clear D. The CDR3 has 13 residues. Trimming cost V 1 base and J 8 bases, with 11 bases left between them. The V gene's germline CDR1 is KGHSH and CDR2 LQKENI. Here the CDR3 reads CASSPQITEEAFF. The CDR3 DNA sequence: TGTGCCAGCTCACCACAGATCACGGAGGAAGCTTTCTTT.

CDR3 sequence: CASRSRGEKLFF. The CDR3 DNA reads as TGTGCCAGCAGATCCCGGGGGGAAAAACTGTTTTTT. The chain has TRBV12-3 or TRBV12-4 and TRBJ1-4, with D possibly TRBD1 on 5 matching bases. The CDR3 contains 12 residues. V was pared by 6 bases and J by 8 bases, with 10 bases between.

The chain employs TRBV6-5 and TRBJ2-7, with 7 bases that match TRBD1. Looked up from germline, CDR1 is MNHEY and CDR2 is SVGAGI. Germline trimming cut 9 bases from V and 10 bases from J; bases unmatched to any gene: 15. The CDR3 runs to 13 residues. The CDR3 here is CASTPGQSYGQYV. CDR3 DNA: TGTGCCAGTACGCCGGGACAGAGCTACGGCCAGTACGTC.

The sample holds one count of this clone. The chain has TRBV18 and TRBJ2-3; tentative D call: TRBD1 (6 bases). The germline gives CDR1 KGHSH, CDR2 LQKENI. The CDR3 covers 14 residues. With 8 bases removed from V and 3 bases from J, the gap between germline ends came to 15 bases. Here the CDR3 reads CASRFSGETDTQYF. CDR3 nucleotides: TGTGCCAGCCGCTTTTCAGGGGAAACAGATACGCAGTATTTT.

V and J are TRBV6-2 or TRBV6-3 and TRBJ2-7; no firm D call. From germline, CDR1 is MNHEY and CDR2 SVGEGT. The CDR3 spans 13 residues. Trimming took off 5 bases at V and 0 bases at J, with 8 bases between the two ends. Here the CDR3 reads CASSRTYSYEQYV. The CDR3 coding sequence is TGTGCCAGCAGTCGAACCTACTCCTACGAGCAGTACGTC.

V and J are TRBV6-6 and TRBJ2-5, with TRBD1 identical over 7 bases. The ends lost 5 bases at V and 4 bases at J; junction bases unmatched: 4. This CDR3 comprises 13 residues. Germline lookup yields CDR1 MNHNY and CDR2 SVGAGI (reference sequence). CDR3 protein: CASSRGQSETQYF. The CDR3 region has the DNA TGTGCCAGCAGTCGGGGACAGTCAGAGACCCAGTACTTC.